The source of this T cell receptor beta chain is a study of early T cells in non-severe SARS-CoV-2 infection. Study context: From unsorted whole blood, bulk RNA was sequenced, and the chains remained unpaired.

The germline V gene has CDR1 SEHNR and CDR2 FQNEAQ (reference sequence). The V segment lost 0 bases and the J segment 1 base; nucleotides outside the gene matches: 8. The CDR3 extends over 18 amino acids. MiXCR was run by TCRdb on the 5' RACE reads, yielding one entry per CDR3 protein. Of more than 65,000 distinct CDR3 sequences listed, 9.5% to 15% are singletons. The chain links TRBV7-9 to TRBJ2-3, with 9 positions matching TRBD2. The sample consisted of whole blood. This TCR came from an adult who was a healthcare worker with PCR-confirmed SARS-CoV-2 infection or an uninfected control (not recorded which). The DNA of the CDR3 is TGTGCCAGCAGCTTAGCCTCAAGGGCTAGCGGGGGCACAGATACGCAGTATTTT. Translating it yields CASSLASRASGGTDTQYF.